The rows below give T cell receptor beta chains drawn from one sample of a study of human T cells and chemical hapten exposure. TCRdb redid the calling of the RACE reads with MiXCR, one entry per CDR3 protein. Of about 120,000 distinct CDR3 sequences in the sample, roughly 13% are singletons; the top ten hold around 3%. Sequenced material: whole blood, taken in connection with sensitization to the hapten diphenylcyclopropenone (DPC). These receptors all come from a young woman with alopecia areata. Some clones in this sample may be carry-over from other donors' samples. Each CDR3 is given with its conserved first and last residue. The D gene is left open where the match is weak. Clone size is stated in some rows and not others, as once, few, many or a class when expanded.

clone_size	v_call	d_call	cdr3_length	j_call	cdr3_nt	cdr3_aa
NA	TRBV29-1	NA	13	TRBJ1-1	TGCAGCGTTCCGGGACTTTCGAACACTGAAGCTTTCTTT	CSVPGLSNTEAFF
many	TRBV7-9	TRBD1	16	TRBJ1-1	TGTGCCAGCAGCATTAGTGGGACAGGGTATAGCACTGAAGCTTTCTTT	CASSISGTGYSTEAFF
few	TRBV19	NA	18	TRBJ2-6	TGTGCCAGTAGTCGGCGGGTGACAGGCTGGTCCGGGGCCAACGTCCTGACTTTC	CASSRRVTGWSGANVLTF
few	TRBV7-2	NA	15	TRBJ1-3	TGTGCCAGCAGCCCCGAAACAGGGTTGGGAAACACCATATATTTT	CASSPETGLGNTIYF
NA	TRBV7-2	TRBD1	14	TRBJ1-1	TGTGCCAGCAGCCCCACAGGGGGCCAGACTGAAGCTTTCTTT	CASSPTGGQTEAFF
many	TRBV3-1	NA	16	TRBJ2-3	TGTGCCAGCAGCCAACGAAATTACCGGAGCACAGATACGCAGTATTTT	CASSQRNYRSTDTQYF
NA	TRBV18	TRBD1	17	TRBJ1-2	TGTGCCAGCTCGCTCCGGGACAGGGGGCGTTCTAACTATGGCTACACCTTC	CASSLRDRGRSNYGYTF
many	TRBV2	NA	13	TRBJ1-2	TGTGCCAGCAGTTTCGACAGGATCTATGGCTACACCTTC	CASSFDRIYGYTF
few	TRBV2	TRBD2	15	TRBJ2-1	TGTGCCACCCAAGAGCGGGGAAACTCCTACAATGAGCAGTTCTTC	CATQERGNSYNEQFF
many	TRBV2	TRBD1	15	TRBJ1-5	TGTGCCAGCAGTGAAAAGGCAGGGGGTTCGCAGCCCCAGCATTTT	CASSEKAGGSQPQHF
many	TRBV18	NA	13	TRBJ2-7	TGTGCCAGCTCTCCGGGGGACAGCCTTGAGCAGTACTTC	CASSPGDSLEQYF
NA	TRBV11-2	NA	16	TRBJ2-2	TGTGCCAGCAGCACCGACCCAGTTCTCGGTACCGGGGAGCTGTTTTTT	CASSTDPVLGTGELFF
many	TRBV27	NA	14	TRBJ1-1	TGTGCCAGCTCCTTAACAGGGACGAACACTGAAGCTTTCTTT	CASSLTGTNTEAFF
many	TRBV6-6	NA	11	TRBJ1-1	TGTGCCAGCAGCCTCCCAGGGAAAGCTTTCTTT	CASSLPGKAFF
NA	TRBV4-1	NA	15	TRBJ1-5	TGCGCCAGCAGCCAAGAATCGTACAGCAATCAGCCCCAGCATTTT	CASSQESYSNQPQHF
NA	TRBV18	TRBD2	14	TRBJ2-7	TGTGCCAGCTCACCACCCCGGGAGGTCTCGGAGCAGTACTTC	CASSPPREVSEQYF
many	TRBV3-1	TRBD1	12	TRBJ2-1	TGTGCCAGCAGCTTTGGACAGGGTGAGCAGTTCTTC	CASSFGQGEQFF
NA	TRBV10-3	NA	13	TRBJ1-1	TGTGCCGCCGGAAAGGACATGAACACTGAAGCTTTCTTT	CAAGKDMNTEAFF
few	TRBV4-3	TRBD1	13	TRBJ2-7	TGCGCCAGCAGCCAAGAACAGGGGTACGAGCAGTACTTC	CASSQEQGYEQYF
NA	TRBV5-1	NA	13	TRBJ2-1	TGCGCCAGCAGCTTGGTCTCCTACAATGAGCAGTTCTTC	CASSLVSYNEQFF
many	TRBV12-3/TRBV12-4	TRBD2	14	TRBJ2-3	TGTGCCAGCAGACCGGGACTAATGGCAGATACGCAGTATTTT	CASRPGLMADTQYF
few	TRBV6-5	NA	14	TRBJ2-7	TGTGCCAGCAGTTATGACAGAACCTCCTACGAGCAGTACTTC	CASSYDRTSYEQYF
NA	TRBV7-9	TRBD1	14	TRBJ1-6	TGTGCCAGCAGCCACCGGGACAGGCTTTCACCCCTCCACTTT	CASSHRDRLSPLHF
NA	TRBV7-2	NA	15	TRBJ2-7	TGTGCCAGCAGCTTTGGACCTGGGGCCATCTACGAGCAGTACTTC	CASSFGPGAIYEQYF
many	TRBV29-1	TRBD2	13	TRBJ2-3	TGCAGCGTTCCCGGGACTACCACAGATACGCAGTATTTT	CSVPGTTTDTQYF
few	TRBV4-3	NA	15	TRBJ2-5	TGCGCCAGCAGCCAAGATCTTGCGGCAACAGAGACCCAGTACTTC	CASSQDLAATETQYF
NA	TRBV29-1	TRBD2	17	TRBJ2-1	TGCAGCGTTGAAGAAGGATGGACTAGCGGGGTAGTTTGGGAGCAGTTCTTC	CSVEEGWTSGVVWEQFF
many	TRBV7-6	NA	14	TRBJ1-2	TGTGCCAGCAGCCCGACAGTGACTAACTATGGCTACACCTTC	CASSPTVTNYGYTF
NA	TRBV18	NA	12	TRBJ1-1	TGTGCCAGCTCACCGAGGCTGGCTGAAGCTTTCTTT	CASSPRLAEAFF
NA	TRBV29-1	NA	14	TRBJ1-3	TGCAGCGTTGATAAGGGGTCCTCTGGAAACACCATATATTTT	CSVDKGSSGNTIYF
few	TRBV7-9	NA	14	TRBJ2-5	TGTGCCACCCGCTTGGCAGGGAGGCAAGAGACCCAGTACTTC	CATRLAGRQETQYF
NA	TRBV12-3/TRBV12-4	TRBD2	14	TRBJ2-7	TGTGCCAGCAGTTCCGGCAGGGAGGGATACGAGCAGTACTTC	CASSSGREGYEQYF
few	TRBV7-6	NA	17	TRBJ1-3	TGTGCCAGCAGCCTCCGTGGAGGTTCTAGCTCTGGAAACACCATATATTTT	CASSLRGGSSSGNTIYF
NA	TRBV7-2	NA	16	TRBJ2-4	TGTGCCAGCAGCTTATTGGGTGGAGTCAGGGAAAACATTCAGTACTTC	CASSLLGGVRENIQYF
NA	TRBV20-1	NA	15	TRBJ2-2	TGCAGTGCTAGAGATGGGGTTAGGGACACCGGGGAGCTGTTTTTT	CSARDGVRDTGELFF
NA	TRBV6-5	NA	13	TRBJ1-2	TGTGCCGTCAAACCGGATAGCAACTATGGCTACACCTTC	CAVKPDSNYGYTF
many	TRBV13	TRBD1	14	TRBJ2-7	TGTGCCAGCAGCTCGCAGGGGGCGTATTACGAGCAGTACTTC	CASSSQGAYYEQYF
NA	TRBV5-1	NA	13	TRBJ1-2	TGCGCCAGCAGCTTGACAGACCACTATGGCTACACCTTC	CASSLTDHYGYTF
few	TRBV28	NA	16	TRBJ1-2	TGTGCCAGCAGTTTAAACTCGCGAACTTTTAACTATGGCTACACCTTC	CASSLNSRTFNYGYTF
NA	TRBV7-8	NA	16	TRBJ2-3	TGTGCCAGCAGCTTAGCGAGGCGGGGCTGGGGAGATACGCAGTATTTT	CASSLARRGWGDTQYF
NA	TRBV6-4	TRBD1	15	TRBJ2-2	TGTGCCAGCAGTGACTCCGAGGGGGCAACCGGGGAGCTGTTTTTT	CASSDSEGATGELFF
NA	TRBV6-2/TRBV6-3	TRBD2	20	TRBJ2-1	TGTGCCAGCAGTTACTCGATAGGTCTAGCGGGGGTCAGCTCCTACAATGAGCAGTTCTTC	CASSYSIGLAGVSSYNEQFF
NA	TRBV4-3	NA	19	TRBJ2-1	TGCGCCAGCAGCCAAGATGGGCCCTGGGTCCCCGGAGCCTACAATGAGCAGTTCTTC	CASSQDGPWVPGAYNEQFF
few	TRBV12-3/TRBV12-4	TRBD1	12	TRBJ1-2	TGTGCCAGCAGCGGACAGGGCTCTGGCTACACCTTC	CASSGQGSGYTF
many	TRBV18	NA	16	TRBJ1-4	TGTGCCAGCTCACCACCTTATCTGGGGACTAATGAAAAACTGTTTTTT	CASSPPYLGTNEKLFF
few	TRBV7-2	NA	20	TRBJ2-7	TGTGCCAGCAGCTTAGGTTTCAGATTTGCAGGCAGGGGTATTACCTACGAGCAGTACTTC	CASSLGFRFAGRGITYEQYF
few	TRBV27	TRBD1	15	TRBJ1-6	TGTGCCAGCAGTTTAAGGGACAGGGAAGGGTCACCCCTCCACTTT	CASSLRDREGSPLHF
NA	TRBV29-1	NA	13	TRBJ1-2	TGCAGCGTGCGCATCAGGGGTGCCTATGGCTACACCTTC	CSVRIRGAYGYTF
NA	TRBV24-1	TRBD1	13	TRBJ2-2	TGTGCCACCCAGGGGGTGAACACCGGGGAGCTGTTTTTT	CATQGVNTGELFF
NA	TRBV6-5	NA	15	TRBJ2-7	TGTGCCAGCAGTTACTTCGGGGTGGGGTTTTACGAGCAGTACTTC	CASSYFGVGFYEQYF
few	TRBV20-1	NA	13	TRBJ2-5	TGCAGTGCTAGAGAGGGTACCAAGGAGACCCAGTACTTC	CSAREGTKETQYF
few	TRBV5-1	TRBD1	16	TRBJ1-4	TGCGCCAGCAGCGGGGGACAGGAGGGTCCAAATGAAAAACTGTTTTTT	CASSGGQEGPNEKLFF
few	TRBV7-9	TRBD1	17	TRBJ2-3	TGTGCCAGCACCCTACCTCTCGGGACAGGGTTTACAGATACGCAGTATTTT	CASTLPLGTGFTDTQYF
NA	TRBV9	NA	13	TRBJ1-2	TGTGCCAGCAGCCCAGACGAACAGTATGGCTACACCTTC	CASSPDEQYGYTF